The clone carrying this TCR beta chain appeared once. The sample is drawn from a study of T-cell memory formation after mild COVID-19. Constant-segment-primed 5'RACE gave TCR alpha and TCR beta cDNA libraries with sample barcodes and UMIs. MiXCR was run by TCRdb on the 5' RACE reads, yielding one entry per CDR3 protein. The sample shows around 130,000 distinct CDR3 sequences, 13% to 15% of them seen only once. Germline loops: CDR1 SEHNR, CDR2 FQNEAQ (reference sequence). V lost 5 bases and J lost 3, with 10 bases in between. The length of the CDR3 is 13 residues. The TCR was taken from an adult woman who had mild COVID-19 (a few samples of this study predate the infection). Cell type and time point are not known. The chain has TRBV7-9 and TRBJ1-1; D is unresolved. Sample: PBMCs or a T cell subset sorted from them (not recorded which). The CDR3, as DNA: TGTGCCAGCAGCCCCCAGGTTTACACTGAAGCTTTCTTT. As protein: CASSPQVYTEAFF. The whole variable domain, filled in from reference TRBV7-9 and TRBJ1-1, reads DTGVSQNPRHKITKRGQNVTFRCDPISEHNRLYWYRQTLGQGPEFLTYFQNEAQLEKSRLLSDRFSAERPKGSFSTLEIQRTEQGDSAMYLCASSPQVYTEAFFGQGTRLTVV.